Given below is one T cell receptor beta chain in context. Its recognized antigen is unknown. Base qualities were left out, and no much larger clone turns up one base away. This specimen belongs to a study of T cell responses to AZD1222 COVID-19 vaccine (dated by TCRdb to the early 2020s). In the study overall: AZD1222 recipients whose second dose came at about 4 weeks and those whose second dose came at about 12 weeks were combined into one group, since spike-specific TCR depth and breadth did not differ between the two schedules. TCR sequencing covered approximately 230 trial participants: 207 given two doses of AZD1222 and 26 given two doses of MenACWY control vaccine. Trial participants were enrolled by age into 18-55, 56-69 and 70-plus year subgroups, with approximately 150, 28 and 58 TCR-sequenced participants respectively. Broad study findings and their caveats: After two AZD1222 doses, both the breadth and the depth of spike-specific TCRs were significantly higher than at day 0 and than in MenACWY recipients. Reportedly, close to half of the unique spike-specific TCRs recognized epitopes lying outside the regions that are mutated in the B.1.351 and B.1.1.7 variants. Because no day 14 peak-response samples were available, repertoires were characterized only after the peak T cell response. Conclusions about previously exposed vaccinees are limited because only five to seven AZD1222 recipients were SARS-CoV-2 seropositive at baseline. The 56-69-year group was small, and its depth increase did not reach significance, likely because of low power. The whole spike protein was spanned by vaccine-associated CD4 TCRs, and dominant responses were seen in regions 160-218 and 743-854. Most participants were white British and females outnumbered males, and the authors suggested that clonal diversity may have been underestimated.

This sample's time point label indicates: baseline before first vaccination. The vaccinee samples were drawn from two UK trials, COV001 and COV002, one of which was a single-blind randomized controlled phase 2/3 trial testing AZD1222 (ChAdOx1 nCoV-19) in healthy adults. For TCRbeta chain sequencing, PBMC samples were collected from trial participants at day 0 and at day 28 after the second dose. The CDR3 regions of human TCRbeta chains were analyzed by immunosequencing. Per the original workflow: Repertoire TCRs were checked for matches against a reference library of SARS-CoV-2-specific TCRs that had been generated using the MIRA antigen-specificity platform. Breadth meant the fraction of unique TCRs that were SARS-CoV-2-associated, whereas depth meant the fraction of total T cells that were SARS-CoV-2-associated. Using the MIRA data, each spike-specific TCR was mapped to the spike region that the TCR reacts to and placed in a CD4 or CD8 class. Log10-transformed breadth and depth values were compared by one-way ANOVA with Sidak's multiple comparisons tests. Imported from immuneACCESS, the table was reduced by TCRdb to in-frame sequences with V and J called. These copies leave out some clones; in studies compared against another copy, an unresolved V gene accounts for under half, and the cause of the remainder is not known. Clone size and the V and J calls come from that table; the DNA yielded D and trimming. Across this sample there are 100,000 to 150,000 clones, with 85% to 90% seen only once. Together, the top ten hold approximately 20% of the sample.

The junction shows trimming of 8 bases on V and 3 bases on J, and the gene matches do not reach 10 bases of it. CDR1 LGHNA and CDR2 YSLEER were looked up in the germline V gene. CDR3 length: 15 amino acids, cysteine to phenylalanine. The read is trimmed to its CDR3 DNA, 45 bases read in frame from base 1. This receptor was taken from an adult in good health. This sample comprised peripheral blood, obtained on day 0 of AZD1222 vaccination. The rearranged chain carries TRBV4-3 and TRBJ2-7, and TRBD1 aligns with 10 junction nucleotides. The DNA is TGCGCCAGCTTTCTGGGACAGGGGAGAGTCTACGAGCAGTACTTC. It codes for CASFLGQGRVYEQYF.